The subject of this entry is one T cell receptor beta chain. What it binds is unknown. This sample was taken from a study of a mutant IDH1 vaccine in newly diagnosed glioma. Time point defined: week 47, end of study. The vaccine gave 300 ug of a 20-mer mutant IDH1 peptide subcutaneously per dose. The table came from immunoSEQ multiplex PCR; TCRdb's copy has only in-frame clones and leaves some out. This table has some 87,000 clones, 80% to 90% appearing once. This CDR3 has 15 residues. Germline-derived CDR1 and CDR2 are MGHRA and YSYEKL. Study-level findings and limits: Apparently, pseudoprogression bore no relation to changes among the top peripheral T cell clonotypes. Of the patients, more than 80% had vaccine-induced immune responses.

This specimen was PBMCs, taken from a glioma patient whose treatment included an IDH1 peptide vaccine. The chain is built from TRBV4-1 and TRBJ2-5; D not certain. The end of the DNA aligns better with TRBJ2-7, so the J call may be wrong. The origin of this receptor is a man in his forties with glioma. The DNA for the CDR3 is TGCGCCAGCAGCCAAGGAACAGCCTCCGTCTACGAGCAGTACTTC. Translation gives CASSQGTASVYEQYF.